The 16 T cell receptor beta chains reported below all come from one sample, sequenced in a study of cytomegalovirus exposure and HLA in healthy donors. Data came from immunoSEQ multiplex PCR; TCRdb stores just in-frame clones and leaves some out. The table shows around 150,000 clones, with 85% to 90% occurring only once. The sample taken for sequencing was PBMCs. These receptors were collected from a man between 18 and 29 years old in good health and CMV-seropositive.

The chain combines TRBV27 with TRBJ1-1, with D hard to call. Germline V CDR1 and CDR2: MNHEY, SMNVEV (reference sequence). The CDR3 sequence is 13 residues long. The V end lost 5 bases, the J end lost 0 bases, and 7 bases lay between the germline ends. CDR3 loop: CASSVHLNTEAFF. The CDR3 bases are TGTGCCAGCAGTGTTCATTTGAACACTGAAGCTTTCTTT.

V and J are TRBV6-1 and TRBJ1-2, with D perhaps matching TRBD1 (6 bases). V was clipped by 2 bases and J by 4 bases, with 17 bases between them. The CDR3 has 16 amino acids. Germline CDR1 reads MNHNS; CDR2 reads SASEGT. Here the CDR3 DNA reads TGTGCCAGCAGTGAAATATTGGGGGCTTCAGGCTATGGCTACACCTTC. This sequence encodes CASSEILGASGYGYTF.

The CDR3 reads CASSGTAFEANVLTF. The CDR3 nucleotides read TGTGCCAGCAGCGGCACAGCCTTCGAGGCCAACGTCCTGACTTTC. The V call is TRBV5-4, the J call TRBJ2-6; D is unresolved. Trimming removed 4 bases from V and 6 bases from J, with 14 bases in between. This CDR3 comprises 15 residues. Per the germline V gene, CDR1 is SGHNT and CDR2 is YYREEE (reference sequence).

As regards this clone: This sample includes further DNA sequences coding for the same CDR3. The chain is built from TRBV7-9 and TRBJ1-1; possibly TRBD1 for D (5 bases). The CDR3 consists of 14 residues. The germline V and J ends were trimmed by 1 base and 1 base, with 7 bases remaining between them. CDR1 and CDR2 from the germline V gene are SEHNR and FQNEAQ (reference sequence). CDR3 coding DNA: TGTGCCAGCAGCTTAGTAACAGGGAACACTGAAGCTTTCTTT. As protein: CASSLVTGNTEAFF. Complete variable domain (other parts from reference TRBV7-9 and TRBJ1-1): DTGVSQNPRHKITKRGQNVTFRCDPISEHNRLYWYRQTLGQGPEFLTYFQNEAQLEKSRLLSDRFSAERPKGSFSTLEIQRTEQGDSAMYLCASSLVTGNTEAFFGQGTRLTVV.

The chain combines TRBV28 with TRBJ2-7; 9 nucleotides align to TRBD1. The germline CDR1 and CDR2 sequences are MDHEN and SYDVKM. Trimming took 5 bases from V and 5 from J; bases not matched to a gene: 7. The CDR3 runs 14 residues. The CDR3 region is CASSMRTGADEQYF. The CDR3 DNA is TGTGCCAGCAGTATGCGGACAGGGGCGGACGAGCAGTACTTC.

The CDR3 here is CASSLDRVRGKLFF. DNA of the CDR3: TGTGCCAGCAGCTTAGACAGGGTTAGAGGAAAACTGTTTTTT. The chain employs TRBV7-8 and TRBJ1-4; D might be TRBD1 (6 bases). This CDR3 has 14 residues. Deletions cut 1 base from V and 10 bases from J, with 13 bases between. Germline CDR1 is SGHVS and CDR2 is FQNEAQ. Full variable domain (outside the CDR3, taken from reference TRBV7-8 and TRBJ1-4): GAGVSQSPRYKVAKRGQDVALRCDPISGHVSLFWYQQALGQGPEFLTYFQNEAQLDKSGLPSDRFFAERPEGSVSTLKIQRTQQEDSAVYLCASSLDRVRGKLFFGSGTQLSVL.

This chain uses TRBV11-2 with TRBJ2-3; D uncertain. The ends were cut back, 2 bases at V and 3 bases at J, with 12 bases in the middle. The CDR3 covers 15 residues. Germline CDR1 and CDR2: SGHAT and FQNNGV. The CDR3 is CASSLSTPATDTQYF. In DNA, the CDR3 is TGTGCCAGCAGCTTATCAACTCCCGCGACAGATACGCAGTATTTT.

The CDR3 region is CASTRTPYGISTQYF. In DNA form, the CDR3 reads TGTGCCAGCACACGAACGCCATACGGGATATCGACCCAGTACTTC. The rearrangement links TRBV28 to TRBJ2-5, with D possibly being TRBD2 (5 bases). V lost 7 bases to trimming and J lost 7 bases, with 22 bases between them. The CDR3 consists of 15 residues. Germline V CDR1 and CDR2: MDHEN, SYDVKM.

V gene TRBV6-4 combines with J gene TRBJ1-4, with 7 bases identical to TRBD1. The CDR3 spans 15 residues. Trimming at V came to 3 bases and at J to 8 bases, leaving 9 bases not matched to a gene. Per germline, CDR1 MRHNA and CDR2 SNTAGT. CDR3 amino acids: CASSEAPGGQEKLFF. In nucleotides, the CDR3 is TGTGCCAGCAGTGAAGCCCCAGGGGGGCAGGAAAAACTGTTTTTT.

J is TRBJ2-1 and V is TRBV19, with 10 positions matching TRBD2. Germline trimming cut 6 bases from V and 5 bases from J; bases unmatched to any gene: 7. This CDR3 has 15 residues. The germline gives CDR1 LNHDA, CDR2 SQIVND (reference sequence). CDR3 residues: CASSAGLAVHNEQFF. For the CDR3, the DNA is TGTGCCAGTAGCGCAGGACTAGCGGTCCACAATGAGCAGTTCTTC.

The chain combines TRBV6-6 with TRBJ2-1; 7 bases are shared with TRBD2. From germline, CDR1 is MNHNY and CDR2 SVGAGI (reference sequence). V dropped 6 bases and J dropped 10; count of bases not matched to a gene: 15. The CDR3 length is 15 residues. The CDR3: CASRDTRGLVKEQFF. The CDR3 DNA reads TGTGCCAGCAGAGACACCCGAGGACTAGTAAAAGAGCAGTTCTTC.

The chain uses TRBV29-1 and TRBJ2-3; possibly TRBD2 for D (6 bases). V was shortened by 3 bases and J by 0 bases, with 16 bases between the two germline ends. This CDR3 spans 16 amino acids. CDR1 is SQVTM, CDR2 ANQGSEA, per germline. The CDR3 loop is CSVELRLVVSTDTQYF. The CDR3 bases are TGCAGCGTTGAGTTAAGACTAGTCGTTAGCACAGATACGCAGTATTTT.

CDR3 amino acids: CAWSVGTLNEKLFF. The CDR3 bases are TGTGCCTGGAGTGTAGGGACTCTTAATGAAAAACTGTTTTTT. The J gene is TRBJ1-4, the V gene TRBV30, with D maybe TRBD1 (5 bases). CDR3 length equals 14 residues. Germline V CDR1 and CDR2: GTSNPN, SVGIG (reference sequence). V dropped 0 bases and J dropped 4 bases, with 9 bases sitting between them.

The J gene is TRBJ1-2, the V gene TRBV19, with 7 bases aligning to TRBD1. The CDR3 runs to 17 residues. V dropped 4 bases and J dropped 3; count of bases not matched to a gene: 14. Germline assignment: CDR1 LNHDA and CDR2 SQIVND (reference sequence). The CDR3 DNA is TGTGCCAGTAGTACGAGGGACAGAGAAGGGAGGTACTATGGCTACACCTTC. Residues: CASSTRDREGRYYGYTF.

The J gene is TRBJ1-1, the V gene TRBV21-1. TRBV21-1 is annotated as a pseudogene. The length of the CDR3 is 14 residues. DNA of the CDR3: TGTGCCAGCAGCAAAGAACCGGGGTACACTGAAGCTTTCTTT. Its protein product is CASSKEPGYTEAFF.

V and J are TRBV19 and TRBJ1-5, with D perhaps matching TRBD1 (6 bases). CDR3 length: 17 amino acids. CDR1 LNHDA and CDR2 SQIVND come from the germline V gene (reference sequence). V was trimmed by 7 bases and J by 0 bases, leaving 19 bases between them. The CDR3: CASKESGTSYSNQPQHF. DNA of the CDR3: TGTGCCAGTAAAGAGAGCGGGACAAGCTATAGCAATCAGCCCCAGCATTTT.